The next 23 T cell receptor beta chains were all read from a single sample in a study of blood T cell repertoires in COVID-19. Assay used: immunoSEQ multiplex PCR; TCRdb lists only in-frame clones, some missing. This table has more than 110,000 clones, under 85% appearing once. The sequencing sample was made of peripheral blood. The receptors originated from a human donor in a cohort sampled during active COVID-19.

The chain joins TRBV5-1 to TRBJ2-1; TRBD2 aligns across 9 bases. This CDR3 contains 17 residues. V dropped 4 bases and J dropped 4; count of bases not matched to a gene: 12. Germline assignment: CDR1 SGHRS and CDR2 YFSETQ. CDR3: CASSPQGRGGDYNEQFF. CDR3 nucleotide sequence: TGCGCCAGCAGCCCGCAAGGGCGCGGGGGGGATTACAATGAGCAGTTCTTC.

The rearrangement joins TRBV29-1 to TRBJ2-1; maybe TRBD1 (5 bases). In germline, CDR1 is SQVTM, CDR2 ANQGSEA. The V and J ends lost 3 bases and 7 bases respectively, with 7 bases between them. CDR3 length: 11 amino acids. Written as DNA, the CDR3 is TGCAGCGTTGACAGGGTAAATGAGCAGTTCTTC. Protein: CSVDRVNEQFF.

The V and J genes are TRBV18 and TRBJ1-3; D is undetermined. The CDR3 runs to 15 residues. V dropped 3 bases and J dropped 1 base, with 10 bases sitting between them. The germline CDR1 and CDR2 sequences are KGHSH and LQKENI. As DNA, the CDR3 is TGTGCCAGCTCACCCTTTCGGGATTCTGGAAACACCATATATTTT. It is translated as CASSPFRDSGNTIYF.

The chain joins TRBV18 to TRBJ2-1; 9 bases are a match to TRBD1. Germline V CDR1 and CDR2: KGHSH, LQKENI. J gave up 4 bases and V 3 bases, and 10 bases lay outside the gene matches. The CDR3 totals 17 residues. CDR3 protein: CASSPLKTGGGYNEQFF. The CDR3 coding sequence is TGTGCCAGCTCACCCCTGAAGACAGGGGGGGGATACAATGAGCAGTTCTTC.

Only a few counts were recorded for this clone. This sequence joins TRBV27 and TRBJ1-6; the match to TRBD1 covers 9 bases. With V trimmed by 2 bases and J by 6 bases, 2 bases remained unmatched. This CDR3 has 15 residues. CDR1 and CDR2 from the germline V gene are MNHEY and SMNVEV (reference sequence). CDR3: CASSLGGQGNSPLHF. CDR3 bases: TGTGCCAGCAGTTTAGGGGGACAGGGTAATTCACCCCTCCACTTT.

The gene calls are TRBV7-8 and TRBJ1-5; D remains unclear. Deletions cut 3 bases from V and 4 bases from J, with 7 bases between. Germline loops: CDR1 SGHVS, CDR2 FQNEAQ. The CDR3 covers 13 residues. The CDR3 loop reads CASSFNRNQPQHF. CDR3 sequence (DNA): TGTGCCAGCAGCTTTAACAGAAATCAGCCCCAGCATTTT.

V gene TRBV20-1 combines with J gene TRBJ2-1, with TRBD2 matching over 14 bases. The CDR3 covers 16 residues. After removal of 3 bases from V and 7 bases from J, the junction contained 8 bases not matched to a gene. Germline V gene lookup returns CDR1 DFQATT and CDR2 SNEGSKA (reference sequence). In nucleotides, the CDR3 is TGCAGTGCTAGTCCGACTAGCGGGGGGGCTGGGAATGAGCAGTTCTTC. Protein sequence: CSASPTSGGAGNEQFF.

The DNA of the CDR3 is TGTGCCAGCAGCTCGACTAGCGGGGGGGCAGGGACCGGGGAGCTGTTTTTT. Protein product: CASSSTSGGAGTGELFF. J is TRBJ2-2 and V is TRBV5-4; 14 nucleotides line up with TRBD2. The CDR3 runs to 17 residues. V dropped 3 bases and J dropped 5; count of bases not matched to a gene: 6. Germline V gene data show CDR1 as SGHNT and CDR2 as YYREEE (reference sequence).

The chain is built from TRBV18 and TRBJ1-2; 9 bases are shared with TRBD1. V trimming: 4 bases; J trimming: 0 bases; junction bases outside the gene matches: 9. Germline CDR1 KGHSH, CDR2 LQKENI. CDR3 size: 17 residues. The CDR3 spells CASSLTGTGMTNYGYTF. The DNA of the CDR3 is TGTGCCAGCTCACTTACCGGGACAGGGATGACTAACTATGGCTACACCTTC.

V and J are TRBV5-4 and TRBJ2-5, with D unclear. The CDR3 is 12 amino acids. The V gene's germline CDR1 is SGHNT and CDR2 YYREEE (reference sequence). Trimming pared 4 bases from V and 3 bases from J, leaving 7 bases between. The CDR3 nucleotides read TGTGCCAGCAGCCCCTCCGAAGAGACCCAGTACTTC. It translates to CASSPSEETQYF.

The J gene is TRBJ1-5, the V gene TRBV18; D is ambiguous. This CDR3 region has 14 residues. Trimming took off 3 bases at V and 2 bases at J, with 8 bases between the two ends. From germline, CDR1 is KGHSH and CDR2 LQKENI. CDR3 sequence (DNA): TGTGCCAGCTCACCCGAGAGGGGCAATCAGCCCCAGCATTTT. This gives the protein CASSPERGNQPQHF. Complete variable domain (other parts from reference TRBV18 and TRBJ1-5): NAGVMQNPRHLVRRRGQEARLRCSPMKGHSHVYWYRQLPEEGLKFMVYLQKENIIDESGMPKERFSAEFPKEGPSILRIQQVVRGDSAAYFCASSPERGNQPQHFGDGTRLSIL.

This clone was detected only once. The chain has TRBV9 and TRBJ1-1; D unclear. The germline V and J ends were trimmed by 3 bases and 0 bases, with 12 bases remaining between them. This CDR3 has 15 amino acids. Germline loops: CDR1 SGDLS, CDR2 YYNGEE. CDR3 coding DNA: TGTGCCAGCAGCGGGCCGGGAGTGATGAACACTGAAGCTTTCTTT. It is translated as CASSGPGVMNTEAFF.

This sequence joins TRBV7-2 and TRBJ2-5, with 9 bases aligning to TRBD2. J gave up 3 bases and V 4 bases, and 9 bases lay outside the gene matches. Germline assignment: CDR1 SGHTA and CDR2 FQGNSA. This CDR3 region has 16 residues. The CDR3 region is CASSWGRLAGKETQYF. The CDR3, as DNA: TGTGCCAGCAGCTGGGGGAGGCTAGCGGGGAAAGAGACCCAGTACTTC.

This clone was observed a single time. The J gene is TRBJ2-2, the V gene TRBV7-2; D is ambiguous. This CDR3 contains 13 residues. Trimming stripped 7 bases from V and 4 bases from J, with 10 bases between. Germline V gene data show CDR1 as SGHTA and CDR2 as FQGNSA. CDR3 sequence (DNA): TGTGCCAGCACCCTCCCCGTCACCGGGGAGCTGTTTTTT. It codes for CASTLPVTGELFF. Drawing the rest from reference TRBV7-2 and TRBJ2-2, the complete variable domain is GAGVSQSPSNKVTEKGKDVELRCDPISGHTALYWYRQSLGQGLEFLIYFQGNSAPDKSGLPSDRFSAERTGGSVSTLTIQRTQQEDSAVYLCASTLPVTGELFFGEGSRLTVL.

This clone was observed a handful of times. The chain employs TRBV6-4 and TRBJ2-3, with D possibly being TRBD1 (5 bases). This CDR3 has 14 amino acids. Germline-derived CDR1 and CDR2 are MRHNA and SNTAGT. V was pared by 10 bases and J by 1 base, with 15 bases between. CDR3 region: CATPYDSRTDTQYF. DNA of the CDR3: TGTGCCACCCCCTATGACAGTCGCACAGATACGCAGTATTTT.

This clone occurred a few times. This chain uses TRBV6-5 with TRBJ2-7, with 7 bases fitting TRBD2. Unmatched junction bases numbered 3, after V lost 8 bases and J lost 2 bases. Germline V lookup: CDR1 MNHEY, CDR2 SVGAGI. The CDR3 is 12 amino acids. CDR3 protein: CASRLAAYEQYF. In nucleotides, the CDR3 is TGTGCCAGCCGACTAGCCGCCTACGAGCAGTACTTC.

V usage is TRBV6-5 and J usage is TRBJ1-2; 10 nucleotides align to TRBD1. The CDR3 is 14 amino acids. CDR1 is MNHEY, CDR2 SVGAGI, per germline. V dropped 6 bases and J dropped 7; count of bases not matched to a gene: 8. In DNA, the CDR3 is TGTGCCAGCAGCTCGACAGGGGGCTCTGTTGGCTACACCTTC. This gives the protein CASSSTGGSVGYTF.

This chain connects TRBV29-1 to TRBJ2-7; D perhaps matches TRBD1 (5 bases). The CDR3 loop spans 12 amino acids. V lost 4 bases and J lost 3, with 10 bases in between. From germline, CDR1 is SQVTM and CDR2 ANQGSEA. The CDR3 here is CSVAFQGYEQYF. The CDR3 DNA follows: TGCAGCGTTGCTTTTCAGGGCTACGAGCAGTACTTC.

The chain combines TRBV6-2 or TRBV6-3 with TRBJ1-5, with 8 bases lining up with TRBD1. CDR3 length equals 15 residues. Germline V gene sequence: CDR1 MNHEY, CDR2 SVGEGT. Trimming removed 5 bases from V and 4 bases from J; junction bases left unmatched: 7. The CDR3 spells CASSDTGGQNQPQHF. CDR3 nucleotide sequence: TGTGCCAGCAGTGATACAGGGGGACAAAATCAGCCCCAGCATTTT.

This clone was detected only once. The gene calls are TRBV7-2 and TRBJ1-1; TRBD1 matches 10 bases. V was clipped by 5 bases and J by 0 bases; unmatched bases: 6. CDR3 size: 16 residues. In germline, CDR1 is SGHTA, CDR2 FQGNSA. CDR3 region: CASSRDRGGMNTEAFF. The DNA for the CDR3 is TGTGCCAGCAGCAGGGACAGGGGAGGCATGAACACTGAAGCTTTCTTT.

There are a few counts of this clone. The rearrangement joins TRBV19 to TRBJ2-2; 8 positions agree with TRBD2. This CDR3 region has 13 residues. V lost 7 bases to trimming and J lost 4 bases; unmatched junction nucleotides: 2. CDR1 and CDR2 (germline): LNHDA, SQIVND (reference sequence). CDR3 in amino acids: CASTSGGTGELFF. As DNA, the CDR3 is TGTGCCAGTACCAGCGGGGGCACCGGGGAGCTGTTTTTT.

This chain links TRBV4-1 with TRBJ2-2; D is possibly TRBD2 (5 bases). This CDR3 region has 13 residues. Looked up from germline, CDR1 is MGHRA and CDR2 is YSYEKL. V dropped 1 base and J dropped 7 bases, with 7 bases sitting between them. The CDR3 loop reads CASSQGGLGELFF. In DNA form, the CDR3 reads TGCGCCAGCAGCCAAGGAGGGCTCGGGGAGCTGTTTTTT.

This sequence joins TRBV5-5 and TRBJ1-2, with D possibly TRBD1 on 5 matching bases. In germline, CDR1 is SGHKS, CDR2 YYEKEE (reference sequence). V was trimmed by 3 bases and J by 0 bases, leaving 6 bases between them. The CDR3 is made up of 13 amino acids. The CDR3 bases are TGTGCCAGCAGCTCACAGGCTAACTATGGCTACACCTTC. This gives the protein CASSSQANYGYTF.